The T cell receptor beta chain under discussion was sequenced for a study of cytomegalovirus exposure and HLA in healthy donors. General study findings and limits: The classifier reportedly diagnosed cytomegalovirus status with high specificity and sensitivity.

In this sample, this clone turned up a few times. Its antigen is still unknown. In the PCR, 60 Vbeta and 13 Jbeta primers were used. Libraries were prepared by immunoSEQ multiplex PCR; TCRdb keeps only in-frame clonotypes and omits some of them. The sample carries some 200,000 clones, roughly 9.5% recorded once. Germline trimming cut 1 base from V and 0 bases from J; bases unmatched to any gene: 6. The CDR3 extends over 16 amino acids. Germline V gene data show CDR1 as SGHVS and CDR2 as FNYEAQ. The receptor comes from a young woman in good health and CMV-seropositive. The chain combines TRBV7-6 with TRBJ2-7; 7 bases map to TRBD2. What was sequenced was PBMCs. The CDR3 loop is CASSLGAGVGSYEQYF. Here the CDR3 DNA reads TGTGCCAGCAGCTTAGGGGCGGGAGTGGGCTCCTACGAGCAGTACTTC.